This T cell receptor beta chain was documented in a study of blood T cell repertoires in COVID-19. On the study more broadly: T cells, B-cell-depleted T cells, or PBMCs supplied cDNA or gDNA.

Here immunoSEQ multiplex PCR was the method, and the copy in TCRdb shows in-frame clones only, minus some. The sample has around 250,000 clones, roughly 85% seen once; the top ten hold less than 2.5%. The CDR3 runs to 13 residues. With 5 bases removed from V and 2 bases from J, the gap between germline ends came to 11 bases. The germline CDR1 and CDR2 sequences are SGHRS and YFSETQ. This clone was counted ten times or more. This TCR was sampled from a woman in her 50s who had recovered from COVID-19. The J gene is TRBJ2-7, the V gene TRBV5-1; D possibly corresponds to TRBD2 (7 bases). The specimen sequenced was PBMCs or T cells enriched from blood (not recorded which). This CDR3 reads CASRKRDTYEQYF. The DNA of the CDR3 is TGCGCCAGCAGAAAGCGGGACACCTACGAGCAGTACTTC.